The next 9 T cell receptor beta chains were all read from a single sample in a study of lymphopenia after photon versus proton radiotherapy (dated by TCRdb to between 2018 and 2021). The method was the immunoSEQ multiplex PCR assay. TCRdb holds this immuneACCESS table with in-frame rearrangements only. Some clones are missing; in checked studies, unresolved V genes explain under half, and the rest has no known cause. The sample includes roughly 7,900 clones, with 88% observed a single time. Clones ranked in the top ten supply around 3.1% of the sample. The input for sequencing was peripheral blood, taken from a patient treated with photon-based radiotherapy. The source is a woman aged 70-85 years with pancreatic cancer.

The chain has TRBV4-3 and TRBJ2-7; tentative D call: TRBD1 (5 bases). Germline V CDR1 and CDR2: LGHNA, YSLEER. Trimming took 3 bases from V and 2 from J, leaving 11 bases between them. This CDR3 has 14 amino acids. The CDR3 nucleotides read TGCGCCAGCAGCCAGGACCAGGGCCCCTACGAGCAGTACTTC. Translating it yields CASSQDQGPYEQYF.

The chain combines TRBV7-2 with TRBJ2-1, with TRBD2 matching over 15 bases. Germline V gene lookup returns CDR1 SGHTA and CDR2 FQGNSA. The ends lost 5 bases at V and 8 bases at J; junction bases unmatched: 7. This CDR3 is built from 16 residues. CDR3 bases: TGTGCCAGCAGCCCGGGACTAGCGGGAGGAGTAGATGAGCAGTTCTTC. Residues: CASSPGLAGGVDEQFF.

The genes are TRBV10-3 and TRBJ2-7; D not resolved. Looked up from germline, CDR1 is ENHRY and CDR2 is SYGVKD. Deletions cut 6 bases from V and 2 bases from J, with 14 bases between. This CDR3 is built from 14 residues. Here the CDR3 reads CAISEISNAYEQYF. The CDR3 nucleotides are TGTGCCATCAGCGAGATAAGTAACGCCTACGAGCAGTACTTC.

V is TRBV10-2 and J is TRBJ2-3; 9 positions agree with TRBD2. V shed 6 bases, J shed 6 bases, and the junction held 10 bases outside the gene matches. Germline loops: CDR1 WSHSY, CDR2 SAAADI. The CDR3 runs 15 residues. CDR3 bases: TGCGCCAGCAGGGTAGCGGGAGCGGCATCCGATACGCAGTATTTT. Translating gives CASRVAGAASDTQYF.

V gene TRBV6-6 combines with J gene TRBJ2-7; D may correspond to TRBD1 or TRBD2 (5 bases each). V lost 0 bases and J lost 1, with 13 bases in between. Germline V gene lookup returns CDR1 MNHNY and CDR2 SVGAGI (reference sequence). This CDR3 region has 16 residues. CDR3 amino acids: CASSYSRGRLSYEQYF. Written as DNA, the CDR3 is TGTGCCAGCAGTTACTCGAGGGGCAGGCTTTCCTACGAGCAGTACTTC.

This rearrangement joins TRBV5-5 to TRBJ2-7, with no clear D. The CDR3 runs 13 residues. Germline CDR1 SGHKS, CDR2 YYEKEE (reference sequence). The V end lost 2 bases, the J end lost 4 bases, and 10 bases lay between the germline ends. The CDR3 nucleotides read TGTGCCAGCAGCTTAAGACGAGATTACGAGCAGTACTTC. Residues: CASSLRRDYEQYF.

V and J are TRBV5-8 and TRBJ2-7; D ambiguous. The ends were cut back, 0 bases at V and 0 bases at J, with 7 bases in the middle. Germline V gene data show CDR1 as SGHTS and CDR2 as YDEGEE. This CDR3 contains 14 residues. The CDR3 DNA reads TGTGCCAGCAGCTTGGACAGAAACTCCTACGAGCAGTACTTC. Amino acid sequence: CASSLDRNSYEQYF.

CDR3 region: CASSSTGQDYGYTF. Written as DNA, the CDR3 is TGTGCCAGCAGCTCTACCGGACAGGACTATGGCTACACCTTC. The chain employs TRBV5-4 and TRBJ1-2; TRBD1 aligns across 7 bases. V was pared by 3 bases and J by 3 bases, with 5 bases of the junction left unmatched. The V gene's germline CDR1 is SGHNT and CDR2 YYREEE (reference sequence). CDR3 size: 14 residues.

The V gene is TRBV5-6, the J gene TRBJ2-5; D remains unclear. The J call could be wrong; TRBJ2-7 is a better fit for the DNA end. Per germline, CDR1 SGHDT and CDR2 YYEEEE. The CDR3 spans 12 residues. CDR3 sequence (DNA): TGTGCCAGCAGCCGCTGGGCCTACGAGCAGTACTTC. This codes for CASSRWAYEQYF.